These T cell receptor beta chains were read from a single sample in a study of T cell responses to AZD1222 COVID-19 vaccine. Here immunoSEQ multiplex PCR was the method, and the copy in TCRdb shows in-frame clones only, minus some. The table records about 170,000 clones, about 83% of them present only once. The sample in question was peripheral blood, obtained 28 days after the second AZD1222 dose. These receptors all come from an adult who received the AZD1222 COVID-19 vaccine. Both conserved end residues are part of each CDR3. Each record gives: D gene, clone size, V gene, J gene, CDR3 protein, CDR3 DNA. The D gene is left open where the match is weak. A clone size is listed for some rows: how often the clone was seen (once, few, many), or a class if it is expanded.

D: .; size: .; V: TRBV7-2; J: TRBJ1-5; CDR3: CASSLGYGYSNQPQHF; DNA: TGTGCCAGCAGCTTAGGATACGGCTATAGCAATCAGCCCCAGCATTTT
D: TRBD2; size: .; V: TRBV14; J: TRBJ2-7; CDR3: CASSQELAGGPRYEQYF; DNA: TGTGCCAGCAGCCAAGAACTCGCGGGGGGGCCGAGGTACGAGCAGTACTTC
D: TRBD1; size: .; V: TRBV4-1; J: TRBJ1-2; CDR3: CASIGTGPANYGYTF; DNA: TGCGCCAGCATCGGGACAGGCCCCGCTAACTATGGCTACACCTTC
D: .; size: .; V: TRBV2; J: TRBJ2-1; CDR3: CASRLAGDNEQFF; DNA: TGTGCCAGCAGATTAGCAGGGGACAATGAGCAGTTCTTC
D: .; size: .; V: TRBV9; J: TRBJ2-6; CDR3: CASSVGGGLFTGANVLTF; DNA: TGTGCCAGCAGCGTAGGGGGGGGCCTCTTTACTGGGGCCAACGTCCTGACTTTC
D: .; size: once; V: TRBV12-3/TRBV12-4; J: TRBJ1-1; CDR3: CASSTRDGTEAFF; DNA: TGTGCCAGCAGTACCCGGGACGGCACTGAAGCTTTCTTT
D: .; size: .; V: TRBV7-2; J: TRBJ2-1; CDR3: CASSLSGSSYNEQFF; DNA: TGTGCCAGCAGCTTATCGGGGAGCTCCTACAATGAGCAGTTCTTC
D: TRBD1; size: .; V: TRBV5-1; J: TRBJ1-1; CDR3: CASSSGQGGTEAFF; DNA: TGCGCCAGCAGCTCGGGGCAGGGGGGCACTGAAGCTTTCTTT
D: .; size: .; V: TRBV19; J: TRBJ2-6; CDR3: CASSIGANVLTF; DNA: TGTGCCAGTAGTATTGGGGCCAACGTCCTGACTTTC
D: .; size: .; V: TRBV11-2; J: TRBJ1-2; CDR3: CASSQPFAGTNPGYTF; DNA: TGTGCCAGCAGCCAACCCTTCGCCGGGACAAACCCTGGCTACACCTTC
D: TRBD1; size: .; V: TRBV10-3; J: TRBJ2-7; CDR3: CAISLLKEGTGPSYEQYF; DNA: TGTGCCATCAGCCTTCTCAAGGAAGGGACAGGGCCCTCCTACGAGCAGTACTTC
D: .; size: .; V: TRBV7-9; J: TRBJ2-5; CDR3: CASSHRGVQETQYF; DNA: TGTGCCAGCAGTCACCGGGGCGTACAAGAGACCCAGTACTTC
D: .; size: .; V: TRBV4-1; J: TRBJ1-1; CDR3: CASSQVQTNTEAFF; DNA: TGCGCCAGCAGCCAAGTACAGACGAACACTGAAGCTTTCTTT
D: .; size: once; V: TRBV7-8; J: TRBJ2-7; CDR3: CASSPDTYSYEQYF; DNA: TGTGCCAGCAGCCCTGACACGTACTCCTACGAGCAGTACTTC
D: .; size: .; V: TRBV24-1; J: TRBJ1-1; CDR3: CATSLSGTEAFF; DNA: TGTGCCACCAGCCTCAGCGGCACTGAAGCTTTCTTT
D: .; size: few; V: TRBV7-9; J: TRBJ1-1; CDR3: CASSLGTVSTEAFF; DNA: TGTGCCAGCAGCTTAGGCACAGTGAGTACTGAAGCTTTCTTT
D: .; size: once; V: TRBV2; J: TRBJ2-1; CDR3: CASHPGTRSSDYNEQFF; DNA: TGTGCCAGCCACCCTGGCACTCGCTCCTCCGACTACAATGAGCAGTTCTTC
D: .; size: .; V: TRBV9; J: TRBJ2-2; CDR3: CASSVRPSGELFF; DNA: TGTGCCAGCAGCGTGAGGCCATCCGGGGAGCTGTTTTTT
D: TRBD1; size: .; V: TRBV7-9; J: TRBJ2-7; CDR3: CASSVQGAGYEQYF; DNA: TGTGCCAGCAGCGTACAGGGGGCGGGATACGAGCAGTACTTC
D: TRBD1; size: .; V: TRBV13; J: TRBJ2-1; CDR3: CASSPRDRQTPYNEQFF; DNA: TGTGCCAGCAGCCCCCGGGACAGACAAACTCCCTACAATGAGCAGTTCTTC
D: TRBD1; size: .; V: TRBV5-1; J: TRBJ2-7; CDR3: CASSSLTGTVFSYEQYF; DNA: TGCGCCAGCAGCTCGTTGACCGGGACAGTCTTTTCCTACGAGCAGTACTTC
D: .; size: .; V: TRBV6-5; J: TRBJ1-2; CDR3: CASSSLRWGYTF; DNA: TGTGCCAGCAGTTCCCTTAGGTGGGGCTACACCTTC
D: .; size: .; V: TRBV12-3/TRBV12-4; J: TRBJ1-1; CDR3: CASSLTENTEAFF; DNA: TGTGCCAGCAGTTTGACGGAGAACACTGAAGCTTTCTTT
D: .; size: .; V: TRBV29-1; J: TRBJ2-7; CDR3: CSVERTGTNSYEQYF; DNA: TGCAGCGTTGAGAGAACCGGGACAAATTCCTACGAGCAGTACTTC
D: .; size: .; V: TRBV6-5; J: TRBJ1-4; CDR3: CASSRQQAPEKLFF; DNA: TGTGCCAGCAGTCGTCAGCAAGCCCCAGAAAAACTGTTTTTT
D: .; size: .; V: TRBV6-6; J: TRBJ1-1; CDR3: CASSYSKGGAEAFF; DNA: TGTGCCAGCAGTTACTCGAAGGGGGGGGCTGAAGCTTTCTTT
D: .; size: .; V: TRBV10-3; J: TRBJ1-1; CDR3: CATTERRHSLNGEAFF; DNA: TGTGCCACCACAGAGCGCAGGCACAGTTTAAACGGTGAAGCTTTCTTT
D: .; size: .; V: TRBV5-1; J: TRBJ2-7; CDR3: CASSLDGANYEQYF; DNA: TGCGCCAGCAGCCTTGACGGAGCCAACTACGAGCAGTACTTC
D: .; size: .; V: TRBV25-1; J: TRBJ1-1; CDR3: CASSDLGQKVKGNTEAFF; DNA: TGTGCCAGCAGTGACCTCGGACAGAAGGTGAAAGGGAACACTGAAGCTTTCTTT
D: .; size: .; V: TRBV30; J: TRBJ1-1; CDR3: CAWSGNRFTEAFF; DNA: TGTGCCTGGAGTGGGAACAGGTTCACTGAAGCTTTCTTT
D: .; size: .; V: TRBV19; J: TRBJ2-7; CDR3: CASSPRTAYEQYF; DNA: TGTGCCAGTAGTCCTCGGACGGCCTACGAGCAGTACTTC
D: TRBD1; size: .; V: TRBV4-2; J: TRBJ1-6; CDR3: CASSRPEGQGISPLHF; DNA: TGTGCCAGCAGCCGCCCAGAGGGACAGGGGATTTCACCCCTCCACTTT
D: .; size: .; V: TRBV18; J: TRBJ1-4; CDR3: CASSPGGDEKLFF; DNA: TGTGCCAGCTCACCCGGGGGGGATGAAAAACTGTTTTTT
D: .; size: .; V: TRBV19; J: TRBJ1-1; CDR3: CASTRTGTEAFF; DNA: TGTGCCAGTACTCGAACAGGGACTGAAGCTTTCTTT
D: .; size: .; V: TRBV11-2; J: TRBJ2-6; CDR3: CASIQTGANVLTF; DNA: TGTGCCAGCATCCAAACTGGGGCCAACGTCCTGACTTTC
D: TRBD2; size: .; V: TRBV2; J: TRBJ2-5; CDR3: CARPRAGETQYF; DNA: TGTGCCAGACCCCGAGCGGGGGAGACCCAGTACTTC
D: .; size: .; V: TRBV4-2; J: TRBJ1-1; CDR3: CASSQGLSNFDTEAFF; DNA: TGTGCCAGCAGCCAAGGCCTTAGTAATTTTGACACTGAAGCTTTCTTT
D: TRBD1; size: .; V: TRBV30; J: TRBJ1-1; CDR3: CAWSVQPFTGTGARNTEAFF; DNA: TGTGCCTGGAGTGTACAGCCCTTCACCGGGACAGGGGCACGGAACACTGAAGCTTTCTTT
D: .; size: few; V: TRBV2; J: TRBJ1-2; CDR3: CASMVVGDYGYTF; DNA: TGTGCCAGCATGGTAGTGGGAGACTATGGCTACACCTTC
D: .; size: .; V: TRBV13; J: TRBJ2-3; CDR3: CASSRPRSQRTDTQYF; DNA: TGTGCCAGCAGCCGTCCTAGGTCCCAACGCACAGATACGCAGTATTTT
D: .; size: .; V: TRBV5-1; J: TRBJ1-3; CDR3: CASSLSTGGPSGNTIYF; DNA: TGCGCCAGCAGCTTGTCAACTGGGGGACCCTCTGGAAACACCATATATTTT
D: .; size: .; V: TRBV24-1; J: TRBJ2-7; CDR3: CATSVCEQYF; DNA: TGTGCCACCAGTGTCTGCGAGCAGTACTTC
D: .; size: .; V: TRBV3-1/TRBV3-2; J: TRBJ1-3; CDR3: CASSQNSLFGAGNTIYF; DNA: TGTGCCAGCAGCCAAAATTCCCTTTTTGGGGCTGGAAACACCATATATTTT
D: .; size: .; V: TRBV7-2; J: TRBJ2-3; CDR3: CASSLDLALTDTQYF; DNA: TGTGCCAGCAGCCTTGATCTGGCCCTCACAGATACGCAGTATTTT
D: .; size: .; V: TRBV3-1/TRBV3-2; J: TRBJ2-7; CDR3: CASSQISYEQYF; DNA: TGTGCCAGCAGCCAAATCAGCTACGAGCAGTACTTC
D: .; size: .; V: TRBV30; J: TRBJ1-1; CDR3: CAWSVSRGTEAFF; DNA: TGTGCCTGGAGTGTCAGCAGGGGCACTGAAGCTTTCTTT